This T cell receptor beta chain was sequenced in a study of cytomegalovirus exposure and HLA in healthy donors. PCR involved 60 Vbeta and 13 Jbeta primers. The method was immunoSEQ multiplex PCR; TCRdb's version includes in-frame clones alone and lacks a portion of them. The table shows some 200,000 clones, with about 80% occurring only once. Healthy bone marrow donors made up the cohort. The CDR3 covers 15 residues. Per germline, CDR1 MDHEN and CDR2 SYDVKM. Trimming at V came to 3 bases and at J to 15 bases, leaving 10 bases not matched to a gene. The TCR originated in a woman between 50 and 59 years old in good health and CMV-seronegative. This sequence joins TRBV28 and TRBJ2-1, with 14 nucleotides matching TRBD2. The specimen sequenced was PBMCs. The CDR3 reads CASSFILGLAGVSFF. CDR3 DNA sequence: TGTGCCAGCAGTTTCATATTGGGACTAGCGGGAGTGTCGTTCTTC.